A single T cell receptor (beta chain) is shown here with its context. Its antigen remains unknown. The sample is drawn from a study of OX40 agonist ivuxolimab in advanced cancers. Turning to the study itself: Ivuxolimab, which patients received intravenously every 2 weeks, was dosed at 0.01 to 10 mg/kg. Those treated in dose escalation had hepatocellular carcinoma, melanoma, renal cell cancer or head and neck cancer. Three dose-escalation patients had partial responses: one with hepatocellular carcinoma and two with cutaneous melanoma.

This CDR3 comprises 15 residues. Germline-derived CDR1 and CDR2 are SGHVS and FQNEAQ. Losses at the gene ends were 4 bases for V and 6 bases for J; bases not matched to a gene: 7. Study outcomes and limitations: Partial responders treated at 0.1-3.0 mg/kg exhibited clonal expansion among the lowest measured.

The data were produced by immunoSEQ multiplex PCR, yet TCRdb's version contains in-frame clones alone and is incomplete. The sample has 60,000 to 90,000 clones; around 86% are singletons. The receptor was derived from an adult with an advanced solid tumor such as melanoma, head and neck, liver or kidney cancer. The sequencing used CD4+ or CD8+ T cells sorted from blood, collected in a trial of the OX40 agonist ivuxolimab. The rearrangement links TRBV7-8 to TRBJ2-3; 10 nucleotides line up with TRBD2. The CDR3 DNA sequence: TGTGCCAGCAGCTGGGTTAGCGGGAGGCCGGATACGCAGTATTTT. It yields the protein CASSWVSGRPDTQYF.